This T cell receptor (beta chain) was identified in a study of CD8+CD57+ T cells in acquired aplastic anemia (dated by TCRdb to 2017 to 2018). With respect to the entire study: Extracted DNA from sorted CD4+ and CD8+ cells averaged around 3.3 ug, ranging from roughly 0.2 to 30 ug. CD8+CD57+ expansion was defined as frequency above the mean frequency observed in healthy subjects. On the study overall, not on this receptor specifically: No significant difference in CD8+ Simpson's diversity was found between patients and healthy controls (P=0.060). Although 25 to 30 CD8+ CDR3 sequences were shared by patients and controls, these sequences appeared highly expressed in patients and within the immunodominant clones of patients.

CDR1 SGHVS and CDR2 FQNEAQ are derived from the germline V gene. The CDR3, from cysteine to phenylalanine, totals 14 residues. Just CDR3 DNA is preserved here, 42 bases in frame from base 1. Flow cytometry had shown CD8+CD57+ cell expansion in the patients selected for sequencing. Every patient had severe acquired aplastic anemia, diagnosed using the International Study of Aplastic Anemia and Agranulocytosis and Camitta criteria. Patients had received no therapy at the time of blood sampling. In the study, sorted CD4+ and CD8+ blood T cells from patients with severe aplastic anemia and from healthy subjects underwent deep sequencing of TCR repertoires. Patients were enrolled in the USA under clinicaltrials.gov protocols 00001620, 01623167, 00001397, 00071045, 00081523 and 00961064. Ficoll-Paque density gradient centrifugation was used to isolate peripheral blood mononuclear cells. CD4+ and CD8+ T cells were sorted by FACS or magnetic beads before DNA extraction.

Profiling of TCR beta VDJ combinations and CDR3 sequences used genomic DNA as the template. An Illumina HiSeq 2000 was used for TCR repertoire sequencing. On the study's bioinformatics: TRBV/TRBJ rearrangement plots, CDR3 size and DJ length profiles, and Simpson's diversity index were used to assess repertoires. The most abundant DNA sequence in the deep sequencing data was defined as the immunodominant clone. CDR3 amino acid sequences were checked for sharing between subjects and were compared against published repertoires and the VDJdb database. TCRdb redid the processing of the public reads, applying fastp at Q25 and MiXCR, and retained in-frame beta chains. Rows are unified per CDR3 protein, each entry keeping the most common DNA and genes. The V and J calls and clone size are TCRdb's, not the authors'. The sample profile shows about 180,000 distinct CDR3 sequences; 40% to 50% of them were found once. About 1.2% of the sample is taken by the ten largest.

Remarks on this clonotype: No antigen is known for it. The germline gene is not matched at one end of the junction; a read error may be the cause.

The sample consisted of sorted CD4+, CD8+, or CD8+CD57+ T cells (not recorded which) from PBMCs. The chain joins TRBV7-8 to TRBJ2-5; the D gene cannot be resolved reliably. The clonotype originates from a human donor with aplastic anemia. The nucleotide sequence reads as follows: TGTGCCAGCAGCACCTTAGGCGGCAAAGAGGCCCAGTACTTT. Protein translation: CASSTLGGKEAQYF.